This T cell receptor beta chain is drawn from a study of blood T cell repertoires in COVID-19. Study context: Samples came from the United States, Italy and Spain, spanning acute and convalescent COVID-19. PBMCs, B-cell-depleted T cells, or T cells were the source of the cDNA or gDNA that made up the material.

Source study methods: Reference gene primer amplification gave estimated nucleated cell counts. Produced via immunoSEQ multiplex PCR; TCRdb's table is partial and in-frame only. That table gives V, J and clone size, and the DNA gave D and trimming. The repertoire holds 140,000 to 150,000 clones, with 84% as singletons. The germline V gene has CDR1 KGHSH and CDR2 LQKENI. J was trimmed by 2 bases and V by 5 bases; bases with no gene match: 10. The CDR3 length is 17 residues. The sequencing input was peripheral blood. This receptor was obtained from a man between 60 and 70 years old with active or convalescent COVID-19. V usage is TRBV18 and J usage is TRBJ2-5; TRBD2 agrees at 11 bases. Here the CDR3 reads CASSGTSGGGSQETQYF. The CDR3 DNA follows: TGTGCCAGCTCAGGGACTAGCGGAGGGGGCTCACAAGAGACCCAGTACTTC.